This T cell receptor beta chain appears in the sequencing data of a study of a mutant IDH1 vaccine in newly diagnosed glioma. Study information: Commencement of vaccination occurred 4-6 weeks following radiotherapy alone, or concurrently with temozolomide cycles.

Germline-derived CDR1 and CDR2 are SGHRS and YFSETQ. The CDR3 extends over 16 amino acids. Trimming shortened V by 1 base and J by 10 bases, and 21 bases separated the two germline ends. The method was immunoSEQ multiplex PCR; TCRdb's version includes in-frame clones alone and lacks a portion of them. The table shows 30,000 to 40,000 clones, with 80% to 95% occurring only once. In its sample, this clone was seen once. What it recognizes is unknown. Time point denoted: week 47, end of study. Each vaccine dose was 300 ug of mutant IDH1 20-mer peptide, with topical imiquimod. The rearrangement links TRBV5-1 to TRBJ2-1, with a weak D call TRBD2 (5 bases). This TCR came from a woman in her thirties or forties with glioma. The sample was PBMCs, taken from a glioma patient whose treatment included an IDH1 peptide vaccine. CDR3 coding DNA: TGCGCCAGCAGCTTGTTCGCGGGCCTCCCGAACGGGGAGCAGTTCTTC. The encoded protein is CASSLFAGLPNGEQFF. The variable domain in full, with the rest retrieved from reference TRBV5-1 and TRBJ2-1, is KAGVTQTPRYLIKTRGQQVTLSCSPISGHRSVSWYQQTPGQGLQFLFEYFSETQRNKGNFPGRFSGRQFSNSRSEMNVSTLELGDSALYLCASSLFAGLPNGEQFFGPGTRLTVL.